This TCR beta chain was captured by sequencing in a study of T-cell reconstitution after alpha-beta-depleted transplantation in children. The study's findings and limits: From surviving recipient T cells and thymic progenitors came the high day-60 TCRbeta diversity observed in some patients. Where alpha-beta T cells came from about two months after transplant was reportedly several hundred expanded graft clones. Fresh T-cell production supplied most of the T-cell counts and diversity seen one year after transplant.

The CDR3 spans 15 residues. The V gene's germline CDR1 is MNHEY and CDR2 SVGAGI. Trimming removed 4 bases at V and 3 bases at J, with 14 bases between. Using unique molecular identifiers, the investigators prepared the TCRbeta library. TCRdb reprocessed the PCR reads via MiXCR and lists one record per CDR3 protein. The table lists approximately 490,000 distinct CDR3 sequences, over 9.5% of them singletons, with just over 2% in the top ten. In its sample, this clonotype was seen many times. Its antigen is unknown. The chain carries TRBV6-5 and TRBJ2-3; D is perhaps TRBD1 (5 bases). This material consisted of PBMCs, taken before TCRalphabeta/CD19-depleted stem cell transplant. The origin of this receptor is a child between 2 and 9 years old with inherited bone marrow failure, due to receive a stem cell transplant. Here the CDR3 DNA reads TGTGCCAGCAGTTGGAGCCAGGGAAGGACAGATACGCAGTATTTT. It translates to CASSWSQGRTDTQYF.